This entry concerns a single TCR beta chain. This entry belongs to a study of T cell responses to AZD1222 COVID-19 vaccine. Sequencing was performed with immunoSEQ multiplex PCR; in TCRdb, only in-frame clones are kept and a portion is missing. The table lists some 120,000 clones, just over 85% of them singletons. This CDR3 has 13 residues. V shed 0 bases and J shed 8 bases, with 8 bases lying between them. Specimen: peripheral blood, collected on day 0 of MenACWY control vaccination. The sequence came from an adult in good health. The chain joins TRBV12-3 or TRBV12-4 to TRBJ2-1; no clear D gene. The DNA of the CDR3 is TGTGCCAGCAGTTTAGCGCAGTCCTATGAGCAGTTCTTC. This gives the protein CASSLAQSYEQFF.